The 32 T cell receptor beta chains listed next were all sequenced from one sample in a study of type 1 regulatory T cells. These TCRs are of unknown antigen specificity. MiXCR, applied by TCRdb to the reads, yields one record per CDR3 protein. The repertoire includes about 59,000 distinct CDR3 sequences, 60% to 80% of them detected once, and less than 2% sits in the top ten. The sequenced sample consisted of cultured non-Tr1 T cells, either the whole culture or a sorted T cell fraction (not recorded which). These receptors were taken from a human donor in good health.

The chain employs TRBV20-1 and TRBJ2-1, with D tentatively TRBD2 (6 bases). Germline V lookup: CDR1 DFQATT, CDR2 SNEGSKA (reference sequence). The CDR3 runs 12 residues. V gave up 0 bases and J gave up 8 bases, with 8 bases separating them. Here the CDR3 reads CSARDWDYEQFF. Written as DNA, the CDR3 is TGCAGTGCTAGAGATTGGGACTATGAGCAGTTCTTC.

This clonotype was observed a few times. This chain links TRBV24-1 with TRBJ2-5; D is uncertain. Germline V CDR1 and CDR2: KGHDR, SFDVKD. Between the trimmed V and J ends, which lost 3 bases and 5 bases, there was a span of 6 bases. The CDR3 covers 12 residues. CDR3 nucleotides: TGTGCCACCAGTGATCAATGGGAGACCCAGTACTTC. This translates into CATSDQWETQYF.

The gene calls are TRBV18 and TRBJ1-5; no clear D. Trimming removed 3 bases at V and 1 base at J, with 7 bases between. Germline CDR1 is KGHSH and CDR2 is LQKENI. This CDR3 has 14 amino acids. CDR3 sequence: CASSPVGSNQPQHF. CDR3 in DNA: TGTGCCAGCTCACCGGTGGGAAGCAATCAGCCCCAGCATTTT. The variable domain in full, completed from reference TRBV18 and TRBJ1-5, reads NAGVMQNPRHLVRRRGQEARLRCSPMKGHSHVYWYRQLPEEGLKFMVYLQKENIIDESGMPKERFSAEFPKEGPSILRIQQVVRGDSAAYFCASSPVGSNQPQHFGDGTRLSIL.

This clonotype was seen a handful of times. This chain uses TRBV3-1 with TRBJ2-1; D may be TRBD1 or TRBD2 (5 bases each). The CDR3 loop spans 14 amino acids. CDR1 is LGHDT, CDR2 YNNKEL, per germline (reference sequence). Between the trimmed V and J ends, which lost 6 bases and 9 bases, there was a span of 18 bases. The CDR3 sequence: CASRRPGPSGEQFF. The CDR3 region has the DNA TGTGCCAGCAGGCGTCCGGGACCATCCGGTGAGCAGTTCTTC.

This clonotype showed up just a few times. The chain has TRBV20-1 and TRBJ2-7; D possibly corresponds to TRBD2 (6 bases). Trimming removed 0 bases from V and 0 bases from J, with 18 bases in between. The germline V gene encodes CDR1 DFQATT and CDR2 SNEGSKA (reference sequence). This CDR3 is 17 amino acids long. The CDR3 is CSARDGALAATSYEQYF. CDR3 sequence (DNA): TGCAGTGCTAGAGATGGGGCCTTAGCGGCCACCTCCTACGAGCAGTACTTC.

The chain joins TRBV12-3 or TRBV12-4 to TRBJ1-6; D remains unclear. The CDR3 sequence is 14 residues long. The V end lost 1 base, the J end lost 9 bases, and 10 bases lay between the germline ends. Written as DNA, the CDR3 is TGTGCCAGCAGTTTAGGAGGGAGTGGTTCACCCCTCCACTTT. This encodes CASSLGGSGSPLHF.

The J gene is TRBJ2-5, the V gene TRBV5-1; a weak D match, TRBD2 (6 bases). The germline CDR1 and CDR2 sequences are SGHRS and YFSETQ. The CDR3 consists of 16 residues. V was trimmed by 0 bases and J by 7 bases, leaving 19 bases between them. CDR3 nucleotide sequence: TGCGCCAGCAGCTTGGCCGGTCCTGGCGACGGGGGGACCCAGTACTTC. Its protein product is CASSLAGPGDGGTQYF.

Concerning this clonotype itself: One junction end disagrees with the germline gene, perhaps due to a read error. The chain links TRBV19 to TRBJ1-1; TRBD1 might be the D (6 bases). The CDR3 length is 15 residues. CDR1 LNHDA and CDR2 SQIVND come from the germline V gene (reference sequence). The CDR3 region is CASSAQSWGDTEALF. The DNA for the CDR3 is TGTGCCAGTAGTGCTCAGTCATGGGGGGACACTGAAGCTCTCTTT.

The CDR3 reads CACGVVGRGTLTEAFF. Here the CDR3 DNA reads TGTGCCTGCGGAGTTGTGGGCCGTGGAACATTAACTGAAGCTTTCTTT. The rearrangement joins TRBV30 to TRBJ1-1; D ambiguous. The CDR3 has 16 residues. Germline V gene lookup returns CDR1 GTSNPN and CDR2 SVGIG (reference sequence). Trimming pared 6 bases from V and 5 bases from J, leaving 25 bases between.

The chain recombines TRBV4-3 with TRBJ2-2; D remains unclear. The CDR3 runs 14 residues. Deletions cut 2 bases from V and 5 bases from J, with 9 bases between. Germline-derived CDR1 and CDR2 are LGHNA and YSLEER. CDR3 amino acids: CASSQKGRTGELFF. The DNA of the CDR3 is TGCGCCAGCAGCCAAAAGGGCAGGACCGGGGAGCTGTTTTTT.

The chain recombines TRBV6-1 with TRBJ1-2; a possible D gene is TRBD1 (6 bases). Trimming stripped 7 bases from V and 5 bases from J, with 14 bases between. This CDR3 spans 13 amino acids. The germline CDR1 and CDR2 sequences are MNHNS and SASEGT. CDR3 region: CASTGQTRYGYTF. The CDR3 region has the DNA TGTGCCAGCACTGGACAGACCCGATATGGCTACACCTTC.

The rearrangement links TRBV12-3 or TRBV12-4 to TRBJ1-1; the D is unclear. The CDR3 extends over 15 amino acids. V was shortened by 6 bases and J by 0 bases, with 14 bases between the two germline ends. The CDR3 reads CASSPPNQLNTEAFF. CDR3 bases: TGTGCCAGCAGCCCCCCCAACCAGCTGAACACTGAAGCTTTCTTT.

The rearrangement joins TRBV7-6 to TRBJ2-6; D might be TRBD2 (6 bases). Germline values: CDR1 SGHVS, CDR2 FNYEAQ. The CDR3 runs 16 residues. V shed 0 bases and J shed 2 bases, with 8 bases lying between them. CDR3 bases: TGTGCCAGCAGCTTAGCTCCGGGGGCTGGGGCCAACGTCCTGACTTTC. As protein: CASSLAPGAGANVLTF. The full variable domain, rest sourced from reference TRBV7-6 and TRBJ2-6, is GAGVSQSPRYKVTKRGQDVALRCDPISGHVSLYWYRQALGQGPEFLTYFNYEAQQDKSGLPNDRFSAERPEGSISTLTIQRTEQRDSAMYRCASSLAPGAGANVLTFGAGSRLTVL.

The chain joins TRBV19 to TRBJ2-1; 9 bases align to TRBD2. Germline CDR1 reads LNHDA; CDR2 reads SQIVND (reference sequence). Trimming removed 7 bases from V and 4 bases from J; junction bases left unmatched: 8. This CDR3 has 15 amino acids. In nucleotides, the CDR3 is TGTGCCAGTACCTTAGCGGGAGTAAAATACAATGAGCAGTTCTTC. Translating gives CASTLAGVKYNEQFF.

The sample holds a few counts of this clonotype. This chain connects TRBV11-2 to TRBJ2-5; D not certain. The germline V gene encodes CDR1 SGHAT and CDR2 FQNNGV. V gave up 3 bases and J gave up 4 bases, with 9 bases separating them. The CDR3 is made up of 13 amino acids. CDR3 nucleotide sequence: TGTGCCAGCAGCTTCATAGAACGAGAGACCCAGTACTTC. Translated, it gives CASSFIERETQYF.

The rearrangement links TRBV2 to TRBJ2-7; D is tentatively TRBD1 or TRBD2 (5 bases each). CDR1 SNHLY and CDR2 FYNNEI come from the germline V gene. The V and J ends lost 5 bases and 0 bases respectively, with 14 bases between them. The CDR3 covers 15 residues. CDR3 protein: CASSRDGALSYEQYF. The CDR3 DNA reads as TGTGCCAGCAGTCGGGACGGGGCACTCTCCTACGAGCAGTACTTC.

The chain employs TRBV12-3 or TRBV12-4 and TRBJ2-3, with TRBD2 matching 9 bases. V lost 5 bases, J lost 1 base, and 10 bases stayed unmatched. The CDR3 has 17 residues. The DNA for the CDR3 is TGTGCCAGCAGTCCCCTAGCGGGGAGAGGAGGCACAGATACGCAGTATTTT. It codes for CASSPLAGRGGTDTQYF.

The V gene is TRBV20-1, the J gene TRBJ1-3; D is unresolved. V lost 3 bases to trimming and J lost 0 bases, with 9 bases between them. Germline V gives CDR1 DFQATT, CDR2 SNEGSKA (reference sequence). The CDR3 sequence is 14 residues long. DNA for the CDR3: TGCAGTGCTAGTGAGACAATCTCTGGAAACACCATATATTTT. It is translated as CSASETISGNTIYF.

In this sample, this clonotype turned up once. The chain joins TRBV29-1 to TRBJ2-7; TRBD1 matches at 9 bases. CDR3 size: 15 residues. The germline CDR1 and CDR2 sequences are SQVTM and ANQGSEA. The V gene end was trimmed by 7 bases and the J gene end by 5 bases; junction bases not matched to a gene: 15. The CDR3 DNA reads as TGCAGCGCAATCTCGTCGGGGACAGGGCTGAACGAGCAGTACTTC. This codes for CSAISSGTGLNEQYF.

This chain links TRBV10-3 with TRBJ1-1; D might be TRBD1 (5 bases). Germline V CDR1 and CDR2: ENHRY, SYGVKD. With 4 bases removed from V and 1 base from J, the gap between germline ends came to 10 bases. CDR3 size: 14 residues. CDR3 region: CAISGSGTNTEAFF. The CDR3 DNA sequence: TGTGCCATCAGTGGATCAGGGACGAACACTGAAGCTTTCTTT.

The rearrangement joins TRBV4-1 to TRBJ1-2; no firm D call. This CDR3 region has 13 residues. Germline loops: CDR1 MGHRA, CDR2 YSYEKL. The V end lost 0 bases, the J end lost 3 bases, and 5 bases lay between the germline ends. The CDR3 here is CASSQDRYYGYTF. Written as DNA, the CDR3 is TGCGCCAGCAGCCAAGATCGCTACTATGGCTACACCTTC.

In its sample, this clonotype ranks as medium-sized. The chain links TRBV7-9 to TRBJ2-3, with D unresolved. The length of the CDR3 is 11 residues. Germline-derived CDR1 and CDR2 are SEHNR and FQNEAQ (reference sequence). V was cut by 5 bases and J by 2 bases, with 2 bases left in between. As DNA, the CDR3 is TGTGCCAGCAGCAACACAGATACGCAGTATTTT. Translated, it gives CASSNTDTQYF.

As concerns this clonotype: This may be a read error, as it is one base from a much larger clone. This chain uses TRBV7-2 with TRBJ2-1; a weak D match, TRBD2 (5 bases). Germline V gene sequence: CDR1 SGHTA, CDR2 FQGNSA. V was clipped by 5 bases and J by 8 bases, with 13 bases between them. The CDR3 totals 13 residues. As DNA, the CDR3 is TGTGCCAGCAGCCCATGGGGAGTATATGAGCAGTTCTTC. Translating it yields CASSPWGVYEQFF.

The rearrangement joins TRBV5-1 to TRBJ2-1, with D perhaps matching TRBD2 (6 bases). Per germline, CDR1 SGHRS and CDR2 YFSETQ. V was cut by 5 bases and J by 7 bases, with 10 bases left in between. This CDR3 region has 12 residues. This CDR3 reads CASRMSGNEQFF. CDR3 nucleotides: TGCGCCAGCAGGATGAGCGGGAATGAGCAGTTCTTC.

The chain is built from TRBV28 and TRBJ2-7; 9 bases align to TRBD2. From germline, CDR1 is MDHEN and CDR2 SYDVKM. V trimming: 2 bases; J trimming: 6 bases; junction bases outside the gene matches: 5. This CDR3 is built from 14 residues. CDR3 region: CASSLLAGKGEQYF. The CDR3 coding sequence is TGTGCCAGCAGTTTACTAGCGGGAAAGGGCGAGCAGTACTTC.

In this sample, this clonotype is medium-sized. The chain recombines TRBV27 with TRBJ2-7; D ambiguous. Trimming shortened V by 5 bases and J by 0 bases, and 8 bases separated the two germline ends. Germline V gene lookup returns CDR1 MNHEY and CDR2 SMNVEV (reference sequence). The CDR3 is made up of 13 amino acids. The CDR3 bases are TGTGCCAGCAGTCAATACAACTCCTACGAGCAGTACTTC. Translation: CASSQYNSYEQYF.

V and J are TRBV19 and TRBJ2-7; TRBD2 matches at 10 bases. The CDR3 contains 13 residues. Losses at the gene ends were 4 bases for V and 6 bases for J; bases not matched to a gene: 3. Germline CDR1 LNHDA, CDR2 SQIVND (reference sequence). The CDR3 DNA sequence: TGTGCCAGTAGTAAAGCGGGAGGGGTCGAGCAGTACTTC. It is translated as CASSKAGGVEQYF. The full variable domain, completed using reference TRBV19 and TRBJ2-7, is DGGITQSPKYLFRKEGQNVTLSCEQNLNHDAMYWYRQDPGQGLRLIYYSQIVNDFQKGDIAEGYSVSREKKESFPLTVTSAQKNPTAFYLCASSKAGGVEQYFGPGTRLTVT.

This clonotype turned up a few times. The V gene is TRBV20-1, the J gene TRBJ2-5; D not resolved. Germline-derived CDR1 and CDR2 are DFQATT and SNEGSKA (reference sequence). This CDR3 comprises 12 residues. V lost 5 bases and J lost 4, with 11 bases in between. Here the CDR3 DNA reads TGCAGTGCTGGTTACTCCACAGAGACCCAGTACTTC. Protein product: CSAGYSTETQYF.

The J gene is TRBJ2-4, the V gene TRBV24-1; D uncertain. With 6 bases removed from V and 1 base from J, the gap between germline ends came to 9 bases. From germline, CDR1 is KGHDR and CDR2 SFDVKD. This CDR3 is built from 14 residues. Here the CDR3 reads CATSRSAAKNIQYF. The CDR3 DNA reads TGTGCCACCAGTCGATCGGCGGCCAAAAACATTCAGTACTTC.

The V gene is TRBV20-1, the J gene TRBJ1-3, with D perhaps TRBD1 (5 bases). The CDR3 is 15 amino acids. Germline CDR1 is DFQATT and CDR2 is SNEGSKA (reference sequence). Deletions cut 1 base from V and 4 bases from J, with 14 bases between. CDR3 nucleotides: TGCAGTGCTAGAGCATCTGGGGCCGGGGGAAACACCATATATTTT. It is translated as CSARASGAGGNTIYF.

The rearrangement joins TRBV29-1 to TRBJ2-5; 8 positions agree with TRBD2. Germline-derived CDR1 and CDR2 are SQVTM and ANQGSEA. The CDR3 contains 14 residues. V shed 4 bases and J 2 bases; nucleotides not matched to a gene: 6. The CDR3 protein is CSVATSGFQETQYF. The CDR3, as DNA: TGCAGCGTTGCAACTAGCGGATTTCAAGAGACCCAGTACTTC. Combining the CDR3 with reference TRBV29-1 and TRBJ2-5 gives the whole variable domain SAVISQKPSRDICQRGTSLTIQCQVDSQVTMMFWYRQQPGQSLTLIATANQGSEATYESGFVIDKFPISRPNLTFSTLTVSNMSPEDSSIYLCSVATSGFQETQYFGPGTRLLVL.

This clonotype was recorded once. The chain links TRBV20-1 to TRBJ1-2; 8 bases fit TRBD1. Trimming removed 6 bases from V and 7 bases from J; junction bases left unmatched: 10. Germline V CDR1 and CDR2: DFQATT, SNEGSKA (reference sequence). This CDR3 has 13 amino acids. CDR3: CSASATGGSGYTF. Here the CDR3 DNA reads TGCAGTGCCTCCGCTACAGGGGGGAGTGGCTACACCTTC.